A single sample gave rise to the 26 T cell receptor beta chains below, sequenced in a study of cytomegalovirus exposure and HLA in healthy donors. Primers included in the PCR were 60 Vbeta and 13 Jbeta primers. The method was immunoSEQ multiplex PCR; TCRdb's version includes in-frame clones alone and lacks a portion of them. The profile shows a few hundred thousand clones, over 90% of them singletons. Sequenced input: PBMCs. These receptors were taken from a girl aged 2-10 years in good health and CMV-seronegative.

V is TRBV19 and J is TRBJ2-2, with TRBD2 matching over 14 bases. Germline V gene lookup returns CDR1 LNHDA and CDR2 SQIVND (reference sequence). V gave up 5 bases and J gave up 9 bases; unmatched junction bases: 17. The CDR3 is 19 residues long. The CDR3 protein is CASSDPRPGLAGVHRELFF. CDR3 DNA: TGTGCCAGTAGTGATCCCCGACCGGGACTAGCGGGAGTACACCGGGAGCTGTTTTTT.

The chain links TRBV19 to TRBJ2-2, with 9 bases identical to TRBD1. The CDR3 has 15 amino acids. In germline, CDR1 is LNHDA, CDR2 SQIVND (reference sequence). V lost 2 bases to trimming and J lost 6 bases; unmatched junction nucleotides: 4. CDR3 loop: CASSIRQGGAGELFF. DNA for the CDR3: TGTGCCAGTAGTATACGACAGGGGGGTGCCGGGGAGCTGTTTTTT.

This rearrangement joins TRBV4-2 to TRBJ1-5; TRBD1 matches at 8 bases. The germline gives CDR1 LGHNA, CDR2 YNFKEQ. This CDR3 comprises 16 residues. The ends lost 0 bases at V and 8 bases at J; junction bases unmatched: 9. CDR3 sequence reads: CASSQDYGQGGEPQHF. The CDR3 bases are TGTGCCAGCAGCCAAGATTATGGACAGGGAGGCGAGCCCCAGCATTTT.

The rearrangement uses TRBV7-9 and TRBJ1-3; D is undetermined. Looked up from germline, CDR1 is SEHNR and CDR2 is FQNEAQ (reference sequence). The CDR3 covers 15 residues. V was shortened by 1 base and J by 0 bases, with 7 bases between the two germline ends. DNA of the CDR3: TGTGCCAGCAGCTTAGGTAGTAGCTCTGGAAACACCATATATTTT. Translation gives CASSLGSSSGNTIYF.

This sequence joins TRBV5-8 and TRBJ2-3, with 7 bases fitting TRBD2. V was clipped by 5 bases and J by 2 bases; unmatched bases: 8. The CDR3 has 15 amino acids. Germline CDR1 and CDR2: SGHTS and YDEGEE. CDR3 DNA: TGTGCCAGCAGAAGGAGGGGAGGGCTCACAGATACGCAGTATTTT. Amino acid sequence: CASRRRGGLTDTQYF. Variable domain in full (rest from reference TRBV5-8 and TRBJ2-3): EAGVTQSPTHLIKTRGQQATLRCSPISGHTSVYWYQQALGLGLQFLLWYDEGEERNRGNFPPRFSGRQFPNYSSELNVNALELEDSALYLCASRRRGGLTDTQYFGPGTRLTVL.

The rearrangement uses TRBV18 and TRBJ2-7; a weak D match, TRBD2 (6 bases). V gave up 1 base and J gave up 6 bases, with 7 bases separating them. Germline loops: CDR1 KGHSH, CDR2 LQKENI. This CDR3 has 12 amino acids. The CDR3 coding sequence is TGTGCCAGCTCACCACTCGGGAGCGAGCAGTACTTC. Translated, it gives CASSPLGSEQYF.

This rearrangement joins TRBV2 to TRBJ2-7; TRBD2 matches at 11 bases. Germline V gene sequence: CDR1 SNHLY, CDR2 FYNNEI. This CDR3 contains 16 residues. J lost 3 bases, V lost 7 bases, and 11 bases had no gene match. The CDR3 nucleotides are TGTGCCAGCAACCAAGTCCCAGGGACTAGCGGCTACGAGCAGTACTTC. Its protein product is CASNQVPGTSGYEQYF.

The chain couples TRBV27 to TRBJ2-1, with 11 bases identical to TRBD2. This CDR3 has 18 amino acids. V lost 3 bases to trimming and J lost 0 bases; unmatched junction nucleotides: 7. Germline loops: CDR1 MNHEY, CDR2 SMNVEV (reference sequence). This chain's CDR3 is CASSFLAGGISSYNEQFF. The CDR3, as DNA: TGTGCCAGCAGTTTTTTAGCGGGAGGGATAAGCTCCTACAATGAGCAGTTCTTC.

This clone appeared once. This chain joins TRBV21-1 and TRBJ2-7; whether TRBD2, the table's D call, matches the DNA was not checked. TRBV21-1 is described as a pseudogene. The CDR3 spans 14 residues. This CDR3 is CASSPRLVRYEQYF. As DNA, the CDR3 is TGTGCCAGCAGCCCCAGACTAGTAAGATACGAGCAGTACTTC.

The CDR3 DNA reads TGTGCCAGCTGGACAGGGCGGCCCCTTTATAGCAATCAGCCCCAGCATTTT. Protein: CASWTGRPLYSNQPQHF. This chain uses TRBV28 with TRBJ1-5; 8 bases fit TRBD1. CDR1 and CDR2 (germline): MDHEN, SYDVKM. The length of the CDR3 is 17 residues. J was trimmed by 0 bases and V by 8 bases; bases with no gene match: 12.

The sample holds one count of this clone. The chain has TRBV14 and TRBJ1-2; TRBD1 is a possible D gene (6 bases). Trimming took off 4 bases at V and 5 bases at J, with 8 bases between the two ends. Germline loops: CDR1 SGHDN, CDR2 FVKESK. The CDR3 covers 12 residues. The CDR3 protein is CASSPTGYGYTF. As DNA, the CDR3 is TGTGCCAGCAGCCCTACAGGGTATGGCTACACCTTC.

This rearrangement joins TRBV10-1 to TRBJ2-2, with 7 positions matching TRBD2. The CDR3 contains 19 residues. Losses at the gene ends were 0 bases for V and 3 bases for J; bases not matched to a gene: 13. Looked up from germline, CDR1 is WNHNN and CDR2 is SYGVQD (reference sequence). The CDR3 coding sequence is TGCGCCAGCAGTGAGTCGAGTTGGCCCAGCGGGGAGCACACCGGGGAGCTGTTTTTT. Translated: CASSESSWPSGEHTGELFF.

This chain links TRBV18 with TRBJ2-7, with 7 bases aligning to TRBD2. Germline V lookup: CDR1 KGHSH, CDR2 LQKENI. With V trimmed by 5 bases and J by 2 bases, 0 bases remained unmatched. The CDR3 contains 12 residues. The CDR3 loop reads CASSGTTYEQYF. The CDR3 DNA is TGTGCCAGCTCAGGGACTACCTACGAGCAGTACTTC.

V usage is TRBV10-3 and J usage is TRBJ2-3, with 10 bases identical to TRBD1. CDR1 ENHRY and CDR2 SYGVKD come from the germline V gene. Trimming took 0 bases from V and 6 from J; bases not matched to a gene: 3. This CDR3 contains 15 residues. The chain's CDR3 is CAISESGQGLDTQYF. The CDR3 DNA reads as TGTGCCATCAGTGAGTCGGGACAGGGGTTGGATACGCAGTATTTT.

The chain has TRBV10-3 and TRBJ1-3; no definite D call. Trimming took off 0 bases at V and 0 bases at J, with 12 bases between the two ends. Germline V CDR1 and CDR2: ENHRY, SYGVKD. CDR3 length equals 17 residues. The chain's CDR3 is CAISESTLESSGNTIYF. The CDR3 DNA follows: TGTGCCATCAGTGAGTCGACTCTCGAAAGCTCTGGAAACACCATATATTTT.

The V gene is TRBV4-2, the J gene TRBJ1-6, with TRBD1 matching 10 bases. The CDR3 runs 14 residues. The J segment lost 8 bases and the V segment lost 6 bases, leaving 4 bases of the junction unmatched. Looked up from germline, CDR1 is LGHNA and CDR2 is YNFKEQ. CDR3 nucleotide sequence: TGTGCCAGCAGTCCCGGGACAGGGGATTCACCCCTCCACTTT. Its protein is CASSPGTGDSPLHF.

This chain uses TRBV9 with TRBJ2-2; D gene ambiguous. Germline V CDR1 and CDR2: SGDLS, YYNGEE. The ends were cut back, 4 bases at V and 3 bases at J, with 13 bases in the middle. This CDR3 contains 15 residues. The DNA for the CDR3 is TGTGCCAGCAGCCTAGTAACAGCTGACACCGGGGAGCTGTTTTTT. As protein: CASSLVTADTGELFF.

CDR3 DNA: TGCGCCAGCAGCTCGACAGGAGGACAAGAGACCCAGTACTTC. Its translation is CASSSTGGQETQYF. The chain links TRBV5-1 to TRBJ2-5; D may be TRBD1 (6 bases). Germline lookup yields CDR1 SGHRS and CDR2 YFSETQ. The CDR3 extends over 14 amino acids. The V and J ends lost 3 bases and 2 bases respectively, with 11 bases between them.

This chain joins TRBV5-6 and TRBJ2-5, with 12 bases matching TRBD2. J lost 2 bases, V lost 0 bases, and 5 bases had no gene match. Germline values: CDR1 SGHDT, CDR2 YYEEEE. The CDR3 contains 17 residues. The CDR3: CASSLEGLAGRQETQYF. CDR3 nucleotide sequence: TGTGCCAGCAGCTTGGAAGGACTAGCGGGGCGTCAAGAGACCCAGTACTTC. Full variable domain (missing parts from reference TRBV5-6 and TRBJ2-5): DAGVTQSPTHLIKTRGQQVTLRCSPKSGHDTVSWYQQALGQGPQFIFQYYEEEERQRGNFPDRFSGHQFPNYSSELNVNALLLGDSALYLCASSLEGLAGRQETQYFGPGTRLLVL.

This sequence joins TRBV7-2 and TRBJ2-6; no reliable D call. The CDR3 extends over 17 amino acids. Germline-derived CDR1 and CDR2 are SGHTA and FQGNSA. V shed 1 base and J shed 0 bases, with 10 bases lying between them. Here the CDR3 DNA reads TGTGCCAGCAGCTTAGTGGTGAGCACCTCTGGGGCCAACGTCCTGACTTTC. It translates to CASSLVVSTSGANVLTF.

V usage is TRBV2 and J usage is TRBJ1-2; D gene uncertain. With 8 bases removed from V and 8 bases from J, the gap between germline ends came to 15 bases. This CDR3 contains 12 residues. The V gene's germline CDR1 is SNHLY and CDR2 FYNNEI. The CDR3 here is CASLPLGEGYTF. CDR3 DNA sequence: TGTGCCAGCCTGCCGCTCGGAGAGGGCTACACCTTC.

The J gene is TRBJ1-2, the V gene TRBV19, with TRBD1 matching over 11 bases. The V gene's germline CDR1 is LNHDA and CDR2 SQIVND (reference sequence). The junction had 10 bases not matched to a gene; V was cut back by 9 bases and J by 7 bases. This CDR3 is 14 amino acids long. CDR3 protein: CARGGQGGKGGYTF. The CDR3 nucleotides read TGTGCCAGGGGGGGACAGGGGGGGAAGGGTGGCTACACCTTC.

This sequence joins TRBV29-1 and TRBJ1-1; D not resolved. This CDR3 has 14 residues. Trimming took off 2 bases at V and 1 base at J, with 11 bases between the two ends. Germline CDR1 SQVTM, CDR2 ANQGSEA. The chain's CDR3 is CSVERRLQNTEAFF. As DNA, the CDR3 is TGCAGCGTTGAACGTAGACTTCAGAACACTGAAGCTTTCTTT. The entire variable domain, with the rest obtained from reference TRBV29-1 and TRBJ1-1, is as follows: SAVISQKPSRDICQRGTSLTIQCQVDSQVTMMFWYRQQPGQSLTLIATANQGSEATYESGFVIDKFPISRPNLTFSTLTVSNMSPEDSSIYLCSVERRLQNTEAFFGQGTRLTVV.

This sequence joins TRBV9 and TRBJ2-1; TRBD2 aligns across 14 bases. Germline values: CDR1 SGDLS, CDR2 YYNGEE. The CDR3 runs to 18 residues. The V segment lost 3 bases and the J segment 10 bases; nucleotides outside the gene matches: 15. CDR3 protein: CASSAPGLAGDGPIEQFF. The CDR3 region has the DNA TGTGCCAGCAGCGCTCCGGGACTAGCGGGAGACGGTCCAATCGAGCAGTTCTTC.

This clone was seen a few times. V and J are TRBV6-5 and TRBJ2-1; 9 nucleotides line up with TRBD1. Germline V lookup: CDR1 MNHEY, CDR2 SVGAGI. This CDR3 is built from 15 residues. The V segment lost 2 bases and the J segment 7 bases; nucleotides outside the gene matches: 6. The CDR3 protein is CASSYGDRGRNEQFF. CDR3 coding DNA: TGTGCCAGCAGTTACGGAGACAGGGGGAGGAATGAGCAGTTCTTC.

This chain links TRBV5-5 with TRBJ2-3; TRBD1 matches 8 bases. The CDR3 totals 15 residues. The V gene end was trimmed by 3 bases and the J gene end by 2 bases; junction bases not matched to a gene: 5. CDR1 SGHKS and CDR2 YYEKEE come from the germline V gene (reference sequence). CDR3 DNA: TGTGCCAGCAGCTACCCGACAGGGGCCACAGATACGCAGTATTTT. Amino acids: CASSYPTGATDTQYF.